These 10 T cell receptor beta chains came from one sample sequenced in a study of human CD8 memory T cell subsets. A UMI-labeled 5' RACE approach was the method that produced the TCR beta libraries. For each CDR3 protein, TCRdb gives one entry from its re-call of the 5' RACE reads, without DNA. The sample includes about 11,000 distinct CDR3 sequences. The sequenced material came from CD8+ stem-like memory T cells (TSCM and TCM) sorted from PBMCs. This sample's subset: stem-like memory CD8 T cells (TSTEM), CCR7+ PD-1- TIGIT-. Receptors originate from a human donor in good health.

The V gene is TRBV2, the J gene TRBJ2-7. The CDR3 sequence is 11 residues long. Germline assignment: CDR1 SNHLY and CDR2 FYNNEI. CDR3 sequence reads: CASSVLDEQYF.

The chain carries TRBV4-1 and TRBJ2-7. CDR3 length equals 11 residues. CDR1 and CDR2 from the germline V gene are MGHRA and YSYEKL. The CDR3 sequence: CASSEGNEQYF.

This clonotype is deemed medium-sized by its frequency. The chain links TRBV20-1 to TRBJ2-7; the TCRdb D gene call, TRBD1, has no DNA to confirm it. The CDR3 runs to 18 residues. CDR1 is DFQATT and CDR2 is SNEGSKA in the germline V gene (reference sequence). The CDR3 sequence: CSARDPRSLFGGSYEQYF.

Frequency places this clonotype as medium-sized. This chain links TRBV29-1 with TRBJ1-6; TCRdb outputs TRBD1, but without DNA this stays unchecked. Germline assignment: CDR1 SQVTM and CDR2 ANQGSEA. The CDR3 sequence is 15 residues long. The CDR3 loop is CSAKTGFVDNSPLHF.

The CDR3 spells CASSLGLEQFF. This chain uses TRBV5-1 with TRBJ2-1. The V gene's germline CDR1 is SGHRS and CDR2 YFSETQ. CDR3 length: 11 residues.

This clonotype is deemed medium-sized by its frequency. This chain uses TRBV15 with TRBJ1-5; TCRdb returns TRBD1, unconfirmable since there is no DNA. The CDR3 has 15 amino acids. In germline, CDR1 is LNHNV, CDR2 YYDKDF (reference sequence). CDR3 in amino acids: CATSNDRGLWQPQHF.

The chain carries TRBV15 and TRBJ1-1. The CDR3 consists of 12 residues. Germline CDR1 reads LNHNV; CDR2 reads YYDKDF (reference sequence). This CDR3 reads CATAGANTEAFF.

The chain couples TRBV20-1 to TRBJ1-1. Germline values: CDR1 DFQATT, CDR2 SNEGSKA (reference sequence). The CDR3 sequence is 14 residues long. CDR3 amino acids: CSARDISRAGEAFF.

This sequence joins TRBV15 and TRBJ1-2. Germline values: CDR1 LNHNV, CDR2 YYDKDF (reference sequence). The CDR3 is 14 residues long. CDR3 region: CATSRDRGYYGYTF. The entire variable domain, with the rest obtained from reference TRBV15 and TRBJ1-2, is as follows: DAMVIQNPRYQVTQFGKPVTLSCSQTLNHNVMYWYQQKSSQAPKLLFHYYDKDFNNEADTPDNFQSRRPNTSFCFLDIRSPGLGDTAMYLCATSRDRGYYGYTFGSGTRLTVV.

The chain uses TRBV14 and TRBJ1-6. Germline lookup yields CDR1 SGHDN and CDR2 FVKESK. The CDR3 spans 12 residues. CDR3 in amino acids: CASSHWTSPLHF.